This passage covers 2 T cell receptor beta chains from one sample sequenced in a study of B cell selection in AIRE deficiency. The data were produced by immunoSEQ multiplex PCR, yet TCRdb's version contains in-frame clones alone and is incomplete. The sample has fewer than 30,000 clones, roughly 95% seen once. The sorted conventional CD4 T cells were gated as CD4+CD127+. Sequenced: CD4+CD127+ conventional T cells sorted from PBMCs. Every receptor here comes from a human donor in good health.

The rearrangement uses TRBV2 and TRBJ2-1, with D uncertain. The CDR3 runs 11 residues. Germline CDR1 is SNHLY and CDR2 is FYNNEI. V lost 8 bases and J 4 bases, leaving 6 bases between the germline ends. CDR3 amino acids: CASDFYNEQFF. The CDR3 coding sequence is TGTGCCAGCGACTTTTACAATGAGCAGTTCTTC.

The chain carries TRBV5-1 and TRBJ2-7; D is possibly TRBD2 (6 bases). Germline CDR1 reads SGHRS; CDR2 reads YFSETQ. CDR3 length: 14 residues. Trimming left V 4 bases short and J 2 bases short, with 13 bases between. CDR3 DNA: TGCGCCAGCAGCCCCGGGGACTTCGCCTACGAGCAGTACTTC. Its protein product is CASSPGDFAYEQYF.